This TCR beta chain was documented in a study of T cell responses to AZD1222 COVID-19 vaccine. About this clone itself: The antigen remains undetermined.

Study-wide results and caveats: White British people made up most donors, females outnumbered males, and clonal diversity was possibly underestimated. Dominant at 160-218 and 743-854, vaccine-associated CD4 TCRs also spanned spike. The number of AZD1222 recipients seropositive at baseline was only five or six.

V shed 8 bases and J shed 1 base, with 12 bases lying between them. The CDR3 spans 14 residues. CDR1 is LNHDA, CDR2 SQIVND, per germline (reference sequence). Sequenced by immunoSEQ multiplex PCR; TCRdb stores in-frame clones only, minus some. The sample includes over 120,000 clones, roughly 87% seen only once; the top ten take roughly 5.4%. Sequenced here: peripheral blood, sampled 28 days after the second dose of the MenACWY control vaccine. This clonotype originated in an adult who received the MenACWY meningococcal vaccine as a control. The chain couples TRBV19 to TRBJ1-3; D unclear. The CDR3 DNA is TGTGCCAGTCTCCGGGCGCCTTCTGGAAACACCATATATTTT. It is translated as CASLRAPSGNTIYF.